The present TCR beta chain was sequenced within a study of shared clonotypes between healthy human individuals. With regard to this clone: The antigen is not known.

Sequenced by immunoSEQ multiplex PCR; TCRdb stores in-frame clones only, minus some. Of 2 million to 3 million clones detected, approximately 93% appear once; the ten largest clones hold 0.36%. Partitioning of CD4+ cells yielded a CD45RA+ naive subset and a CD45RA-negative memory subset. V lost 5 bases to trimming and J lost 3 bases, with 14 bases between them. The CDR3 has 15 amino acids. CDR1 is LNHDA and CDR2 is SQIVND in the germline V gene (reference sequence). Study observations and caveats: Rarefaction showed sorted-subset sequencing was incomplete despite large depth. Blood was the only sampled material, and tissue repertoires likely differ. Estimated clonotype richness was generally higher in naive than memory subsets.

Sequencing was carried out using naive CD4+ T cells from PBMCs. Subset specified: CD45RA+ positively selected. The TCR was taken from a young man in good health. Some clones in this sample may be carry-over from other donors' samples. The chain carries TRBV19 and TRBJ1-5; TRBD1 might be the D (5 bases). CDR3 coding DNA: TGTGCCAGTAGTCCCCGGGACGGTTACAATCAGCCCCAGCATTTT. This sequence encodes CASSPRDGYNQPQHF.